The clone carrying this T cell receptor beta chain has ten or more counts. Its antigen remains unidentified. The data belong to a study of molecular identifiers for immune sequencing clone quantification. Study information: In replicates, the authors split RNA from approximately 22,000 or 94,000 naive CD8 cells five ways and sequenced four. Study-wide points: Spiked-in Jurkat TCR RNA corresponding to one cell was reported as detectable against 990,000 or so naive cells. Clones carrying above 20 RNA copies accounted for over 98% of effector molecules, under 1% in naive cells.

MiXCR was run by TCRdb on the PCR reads, yielding one entry per CDR3 protein. The table lists 35,000 to 45,000 distinct CDR3 sequences, 15% to 20% of them singletons. The authors gated naive CD8 T cells as CD8+CD4-CCR7+CD45RA+ for sorting. Source material: naive CD8+ T cells from blood, with Jurkat cell RNA spiked in. As for subset: FACS-sorted CD8+CD4-CCR7+CD45RA+ naive T cells. This receptor was obtained from a human donor in good health. Some libraries in this study had Jurkat cell RNA spiked in.

CDR3 nucleotides: TGTGCCACCAGCAGAGATCGGGTAGCGAGGAGCTCCTACGAGCAGTACTTC. Protein: CATSRDRVARSSYEQYF. This chain connects TRBV15 to TRBJ2-7; TRBD2 might be the D (5 bases). Trimming left V 0 bases short and J 0 bases short, with 15 bases between. The CDR3 has 17 amino acids. CDR1 and CDR2 from the germline V gene are LNHNV and YYDKDF (reference sequence).